This TCR beta chain was retrieved from a study of T-cell reconstitution after alpha-beta-depleted transplantation in children. In germline, CDR1 is SGHAT, CDR2 FQNNGV. CDR3 size: 19 residues. With V trimmed by 4 bases and J by 0 bases, 14 bases remained unmatched. Preparation of the TCRbeta library involved a method that used unique molecular identifiers. MiXCR, applied by TCRdb to the PCR reads, yields one record per CDR3 protein. Among 230,000 or so distinct CDR3 sequences listed, about 9.6% were seen once. Ten or more counts support this clonotype. The origin of this receptor is a human donor who donated a stem cell graft to a child with SCID. The chain joins TRBV11-2 to TRBJ2-1; 8 bases fit TRBD1. Here the sequenced sample was PBMCs from the stem cell graft donor, taken from the stem cell graft. CDR3 sequence reads: CASSSPKHRTGSSYNEQFF. The CDR3 nucleotides are TGTGCCAGCAGCTCCCCCAAACACCGGACAGGGAGCTCCTACAATGAGCAGTTCTTC.